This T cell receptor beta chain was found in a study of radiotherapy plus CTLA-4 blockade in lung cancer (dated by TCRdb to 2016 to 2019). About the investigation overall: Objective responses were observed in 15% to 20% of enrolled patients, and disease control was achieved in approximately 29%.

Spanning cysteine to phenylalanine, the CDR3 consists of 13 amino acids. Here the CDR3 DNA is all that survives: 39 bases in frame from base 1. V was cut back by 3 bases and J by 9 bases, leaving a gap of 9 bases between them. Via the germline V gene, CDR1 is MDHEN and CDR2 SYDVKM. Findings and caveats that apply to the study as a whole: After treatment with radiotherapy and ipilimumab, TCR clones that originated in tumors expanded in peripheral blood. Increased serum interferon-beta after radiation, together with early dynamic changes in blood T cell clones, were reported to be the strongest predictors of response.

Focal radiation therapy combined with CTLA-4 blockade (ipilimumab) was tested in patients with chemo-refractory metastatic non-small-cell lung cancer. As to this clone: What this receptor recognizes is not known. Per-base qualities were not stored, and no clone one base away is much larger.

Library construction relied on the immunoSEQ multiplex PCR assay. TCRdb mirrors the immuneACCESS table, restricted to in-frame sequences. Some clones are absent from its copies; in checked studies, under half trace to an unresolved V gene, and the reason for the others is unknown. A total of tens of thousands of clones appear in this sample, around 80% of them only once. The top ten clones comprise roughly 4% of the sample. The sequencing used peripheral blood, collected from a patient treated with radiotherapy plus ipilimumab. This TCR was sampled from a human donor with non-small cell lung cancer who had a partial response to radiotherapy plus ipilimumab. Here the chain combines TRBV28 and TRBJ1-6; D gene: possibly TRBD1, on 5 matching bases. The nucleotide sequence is TGTGCCAGCAGTTTGCTGCAGGGTTCACCCCTCCACTTT. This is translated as CASSLLQGSPLHF.